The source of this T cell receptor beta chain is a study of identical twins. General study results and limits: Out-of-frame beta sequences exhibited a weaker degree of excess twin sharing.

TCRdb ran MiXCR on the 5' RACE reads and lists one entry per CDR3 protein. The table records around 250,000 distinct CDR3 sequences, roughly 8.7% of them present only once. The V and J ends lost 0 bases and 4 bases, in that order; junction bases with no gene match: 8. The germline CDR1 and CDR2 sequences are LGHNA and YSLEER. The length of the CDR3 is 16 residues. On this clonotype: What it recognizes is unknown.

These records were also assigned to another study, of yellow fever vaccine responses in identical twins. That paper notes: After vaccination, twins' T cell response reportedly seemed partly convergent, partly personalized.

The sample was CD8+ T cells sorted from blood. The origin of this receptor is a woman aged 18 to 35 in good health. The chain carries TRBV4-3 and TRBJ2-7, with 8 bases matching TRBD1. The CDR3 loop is CASSQDGAGGEYEQYF. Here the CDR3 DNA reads TGCGCCAGCAGCCAAGATGGTGCAGGGGGCGAGTACGAGCAGTACTTC.